Each of the 9 T cell receptor beta chains below was sequenced from the same sample in a study of neoadjuvant anti-PD-1 for oral cavity cancer. Data came from immunoSEQ multiplex PCR; TCRdb stores just in-frame clones and leaves some out. This table has about 15,000 clones, about 64% appearing once. Sequences were derived from PBMCs, sampled before nivolumab (anti-PD-1) treatment. These TCRs come from a person aged 40 to 85 with oral cavity squamous cell carcinoma.

This clone was seen a handful of times. The rearrangement uses TRBV5-1 and TRBJ1-2; a possible D gene is TRBD1 (5 bases). This CDR3 comprises 16 residues. Germline lookup yields CDR1 SGHRS and CDR2 YFSETQ. The germline V and J ends were trimmed by 1 base and 2 bases, with 15 bases remaining between them. In DNA, the CDR3 is TGCGCCAGCAGCTTGAATCCTGGGACGAAGAACTATGGCTACACCTTC. This gives the protein CASSLNPGTKNYGYTF.

This clone was seen only once. CDR3 coding DNA: TGTGCCAGCAGCTGGGGACTAGCGGGAACGGATGAGCAGTTCTTC. Protein: CASSWGLAGTDEQFF. The rearrangement links TRBV7-6 to TRBJ2-1; 13 bases fit TRBD2. The J segment lost 8 bases and the V segment lost 4 bases, leaving 5 bases of the junction unmatched. Germline-derived CDR1 and CDR2 are SGHVS and FNYEAQ. This CDR3 spans 15 amino acids.

This sequence joins TRBV5-1 and TRBJ2-7, with 11 nucleotides matching TRBD1. The CDR3 contains 15 residues. Germline lookup yields CDR1 SGHRS and CDR2 YFSETQ. The V segment lost 3 bases and the J segment 5 bases; nucleotides outside the gene matches: 7. For the CDR3, the DNA is TGCGCCAGCAGCTCGACGGACAGGGGGCATCACGAGCAGTACTTC. As protein: CASSSTDRGHHEQYF.

This chain links TRBV7-3 with TRBJ2-7; 9 bases are shared with TRBD2. CDR1 and CDR2 from the germline V gene are SGHTA and FQGTGA. The CDR3 is made up of 14 amino acids. V lost 3 bases, J lost 4 bases, and 4 bases stayed unmatched. The CDR3 here is CASSLTSGPYEQYF. CDR3 in DNA: TGTGCCAGCAGCTTGACTAGCGGCCCTTACGAGCAGTACTTC.

The V call is TRBV13, the J call TRBJ2-1; D might be TRBD1 (6 bases). Germline V lookup: CDR1 PRHDT, CDR2 FYEKMQ (reference sequence). The V gene lost 0 bases and the J gene lost 7 bases, with 13 bases spanning the gap. The CDR3 has 15 amino acids. The CDR3 coding sequence is TGTGCCAGCAGCTTAGGTCAGGGGCAGGGGAATGAGCAGTTCTTC. Translating gives CASSLGQGQGNEQFF.

This chain links TRBV13 with TRBJ2-1; 11 bases are shared with TRBD2. The CDR3 has 18 amino acids. V was pared by 5 bases and J by 8 bases, with 17 bases of the junction left unmatched. Looked up from germline, CDR1 is PRHDT and CDR2 is FYEKMQ (reference sequence). CDR3 nucleotides: TGTGCCAGCAGCCCCCCACTAGCGGGAGCCGGTTTGCTCCATGAGCAGTTCTTC. Residues: CASSPPLAGAGLLHEQFF.

The chain uses TRBV11-2 and TRBJ2-5, with TRBD2 matching over 9 bases. Germline-derived CDR1 and CDR2 are SGHAT and FQNNGV. The trim removed 4 bases at V and 5 bases at J, leaving 5 bases unmatched. CDR3 size: 14 residues. The CDR3 DNA reads as TGTGCCAGCAGCTCTGTAGCGGGAGTGGAGACCCAGTACTTC. It yields the protein CASSSVAGVETQYF.

The gene calls are TRBV27 and TRBJ2-5; the match to TRBD1 covers 7 bases. The CDR3 has 15 residues. Germline CDR1 reads MNHEY; CDR2 reads SMNVEV (reference sequence). The V gene end was trimmed by 5 bases and the J gene end by 4 bases; junction bases not matched to a gene: 10. The CDR3 DNA sequence: TGTGCCAGCAGTCCGTACCCGGGACAGAGAGAGACCCAGTACTTC. Its protein product is CASSPYPGQRETQYF.

This chain links TRBV6-5 with TRBJ2-2; perhaps TRBD1 as D (6 bases). V was trimmed by 6 bases and J by 6 bases, leaving 17 bases between them. This CDR3 comprises 15 residues. Looked up from germline, CDR1 is MNHEY and CDR2 is SVGAGI. For the CDR3, the DNA is TGTGCCAGCAGGGGCAACAGAGGGGGAGCCGGGGAGCTGTTTTTT. Translation gives CASRGNRGGAGELFF.